This T cell receptor (beta chain) was profiled in a study of OX40 agonist ivuxolimab in advanced cancers. Study-wide background: The treatment was a fully human IgG2 OX40 agonist, ivuxolimab.

Generated by immunoSEQ multiplex PCR, the TCRdb table keeps only in-frame clones and is missing some. The data show approximately 100,000 clones, about 87% seen once. Regarding this clone: What it recognizes is unknown.

The germline V gene encodes CDR1 KGHSH and CDR2 LQKENI. This CDR3 region has 13 residues. With 3 bases removed from V and 6 bases from J, the gap between germline ends came to 12 bases. Regarding the study as a whole: At doses 0.1 to 3.0 mg/kg, CD4+ and CD8+ clones expanded.

The gene calls are TRBV18 and TRBJ2-7; a possible D gene is TRBD2 (6 bases). This sequence originates from an adult with an advanced solid tumor such as melanoma, head and neck, liver or kidney cancer. The sample in question was CD4+ or CD8+ T cells sorted from blood, obtained in a trial of the OX40 agonist ivuxolimab. In DNA, the CDR3 is TGTGCCAGCTCACCTCCCTACGGGGGCGAGCAGTACTTC. Its protein product is CASSPPYGGEQYF.